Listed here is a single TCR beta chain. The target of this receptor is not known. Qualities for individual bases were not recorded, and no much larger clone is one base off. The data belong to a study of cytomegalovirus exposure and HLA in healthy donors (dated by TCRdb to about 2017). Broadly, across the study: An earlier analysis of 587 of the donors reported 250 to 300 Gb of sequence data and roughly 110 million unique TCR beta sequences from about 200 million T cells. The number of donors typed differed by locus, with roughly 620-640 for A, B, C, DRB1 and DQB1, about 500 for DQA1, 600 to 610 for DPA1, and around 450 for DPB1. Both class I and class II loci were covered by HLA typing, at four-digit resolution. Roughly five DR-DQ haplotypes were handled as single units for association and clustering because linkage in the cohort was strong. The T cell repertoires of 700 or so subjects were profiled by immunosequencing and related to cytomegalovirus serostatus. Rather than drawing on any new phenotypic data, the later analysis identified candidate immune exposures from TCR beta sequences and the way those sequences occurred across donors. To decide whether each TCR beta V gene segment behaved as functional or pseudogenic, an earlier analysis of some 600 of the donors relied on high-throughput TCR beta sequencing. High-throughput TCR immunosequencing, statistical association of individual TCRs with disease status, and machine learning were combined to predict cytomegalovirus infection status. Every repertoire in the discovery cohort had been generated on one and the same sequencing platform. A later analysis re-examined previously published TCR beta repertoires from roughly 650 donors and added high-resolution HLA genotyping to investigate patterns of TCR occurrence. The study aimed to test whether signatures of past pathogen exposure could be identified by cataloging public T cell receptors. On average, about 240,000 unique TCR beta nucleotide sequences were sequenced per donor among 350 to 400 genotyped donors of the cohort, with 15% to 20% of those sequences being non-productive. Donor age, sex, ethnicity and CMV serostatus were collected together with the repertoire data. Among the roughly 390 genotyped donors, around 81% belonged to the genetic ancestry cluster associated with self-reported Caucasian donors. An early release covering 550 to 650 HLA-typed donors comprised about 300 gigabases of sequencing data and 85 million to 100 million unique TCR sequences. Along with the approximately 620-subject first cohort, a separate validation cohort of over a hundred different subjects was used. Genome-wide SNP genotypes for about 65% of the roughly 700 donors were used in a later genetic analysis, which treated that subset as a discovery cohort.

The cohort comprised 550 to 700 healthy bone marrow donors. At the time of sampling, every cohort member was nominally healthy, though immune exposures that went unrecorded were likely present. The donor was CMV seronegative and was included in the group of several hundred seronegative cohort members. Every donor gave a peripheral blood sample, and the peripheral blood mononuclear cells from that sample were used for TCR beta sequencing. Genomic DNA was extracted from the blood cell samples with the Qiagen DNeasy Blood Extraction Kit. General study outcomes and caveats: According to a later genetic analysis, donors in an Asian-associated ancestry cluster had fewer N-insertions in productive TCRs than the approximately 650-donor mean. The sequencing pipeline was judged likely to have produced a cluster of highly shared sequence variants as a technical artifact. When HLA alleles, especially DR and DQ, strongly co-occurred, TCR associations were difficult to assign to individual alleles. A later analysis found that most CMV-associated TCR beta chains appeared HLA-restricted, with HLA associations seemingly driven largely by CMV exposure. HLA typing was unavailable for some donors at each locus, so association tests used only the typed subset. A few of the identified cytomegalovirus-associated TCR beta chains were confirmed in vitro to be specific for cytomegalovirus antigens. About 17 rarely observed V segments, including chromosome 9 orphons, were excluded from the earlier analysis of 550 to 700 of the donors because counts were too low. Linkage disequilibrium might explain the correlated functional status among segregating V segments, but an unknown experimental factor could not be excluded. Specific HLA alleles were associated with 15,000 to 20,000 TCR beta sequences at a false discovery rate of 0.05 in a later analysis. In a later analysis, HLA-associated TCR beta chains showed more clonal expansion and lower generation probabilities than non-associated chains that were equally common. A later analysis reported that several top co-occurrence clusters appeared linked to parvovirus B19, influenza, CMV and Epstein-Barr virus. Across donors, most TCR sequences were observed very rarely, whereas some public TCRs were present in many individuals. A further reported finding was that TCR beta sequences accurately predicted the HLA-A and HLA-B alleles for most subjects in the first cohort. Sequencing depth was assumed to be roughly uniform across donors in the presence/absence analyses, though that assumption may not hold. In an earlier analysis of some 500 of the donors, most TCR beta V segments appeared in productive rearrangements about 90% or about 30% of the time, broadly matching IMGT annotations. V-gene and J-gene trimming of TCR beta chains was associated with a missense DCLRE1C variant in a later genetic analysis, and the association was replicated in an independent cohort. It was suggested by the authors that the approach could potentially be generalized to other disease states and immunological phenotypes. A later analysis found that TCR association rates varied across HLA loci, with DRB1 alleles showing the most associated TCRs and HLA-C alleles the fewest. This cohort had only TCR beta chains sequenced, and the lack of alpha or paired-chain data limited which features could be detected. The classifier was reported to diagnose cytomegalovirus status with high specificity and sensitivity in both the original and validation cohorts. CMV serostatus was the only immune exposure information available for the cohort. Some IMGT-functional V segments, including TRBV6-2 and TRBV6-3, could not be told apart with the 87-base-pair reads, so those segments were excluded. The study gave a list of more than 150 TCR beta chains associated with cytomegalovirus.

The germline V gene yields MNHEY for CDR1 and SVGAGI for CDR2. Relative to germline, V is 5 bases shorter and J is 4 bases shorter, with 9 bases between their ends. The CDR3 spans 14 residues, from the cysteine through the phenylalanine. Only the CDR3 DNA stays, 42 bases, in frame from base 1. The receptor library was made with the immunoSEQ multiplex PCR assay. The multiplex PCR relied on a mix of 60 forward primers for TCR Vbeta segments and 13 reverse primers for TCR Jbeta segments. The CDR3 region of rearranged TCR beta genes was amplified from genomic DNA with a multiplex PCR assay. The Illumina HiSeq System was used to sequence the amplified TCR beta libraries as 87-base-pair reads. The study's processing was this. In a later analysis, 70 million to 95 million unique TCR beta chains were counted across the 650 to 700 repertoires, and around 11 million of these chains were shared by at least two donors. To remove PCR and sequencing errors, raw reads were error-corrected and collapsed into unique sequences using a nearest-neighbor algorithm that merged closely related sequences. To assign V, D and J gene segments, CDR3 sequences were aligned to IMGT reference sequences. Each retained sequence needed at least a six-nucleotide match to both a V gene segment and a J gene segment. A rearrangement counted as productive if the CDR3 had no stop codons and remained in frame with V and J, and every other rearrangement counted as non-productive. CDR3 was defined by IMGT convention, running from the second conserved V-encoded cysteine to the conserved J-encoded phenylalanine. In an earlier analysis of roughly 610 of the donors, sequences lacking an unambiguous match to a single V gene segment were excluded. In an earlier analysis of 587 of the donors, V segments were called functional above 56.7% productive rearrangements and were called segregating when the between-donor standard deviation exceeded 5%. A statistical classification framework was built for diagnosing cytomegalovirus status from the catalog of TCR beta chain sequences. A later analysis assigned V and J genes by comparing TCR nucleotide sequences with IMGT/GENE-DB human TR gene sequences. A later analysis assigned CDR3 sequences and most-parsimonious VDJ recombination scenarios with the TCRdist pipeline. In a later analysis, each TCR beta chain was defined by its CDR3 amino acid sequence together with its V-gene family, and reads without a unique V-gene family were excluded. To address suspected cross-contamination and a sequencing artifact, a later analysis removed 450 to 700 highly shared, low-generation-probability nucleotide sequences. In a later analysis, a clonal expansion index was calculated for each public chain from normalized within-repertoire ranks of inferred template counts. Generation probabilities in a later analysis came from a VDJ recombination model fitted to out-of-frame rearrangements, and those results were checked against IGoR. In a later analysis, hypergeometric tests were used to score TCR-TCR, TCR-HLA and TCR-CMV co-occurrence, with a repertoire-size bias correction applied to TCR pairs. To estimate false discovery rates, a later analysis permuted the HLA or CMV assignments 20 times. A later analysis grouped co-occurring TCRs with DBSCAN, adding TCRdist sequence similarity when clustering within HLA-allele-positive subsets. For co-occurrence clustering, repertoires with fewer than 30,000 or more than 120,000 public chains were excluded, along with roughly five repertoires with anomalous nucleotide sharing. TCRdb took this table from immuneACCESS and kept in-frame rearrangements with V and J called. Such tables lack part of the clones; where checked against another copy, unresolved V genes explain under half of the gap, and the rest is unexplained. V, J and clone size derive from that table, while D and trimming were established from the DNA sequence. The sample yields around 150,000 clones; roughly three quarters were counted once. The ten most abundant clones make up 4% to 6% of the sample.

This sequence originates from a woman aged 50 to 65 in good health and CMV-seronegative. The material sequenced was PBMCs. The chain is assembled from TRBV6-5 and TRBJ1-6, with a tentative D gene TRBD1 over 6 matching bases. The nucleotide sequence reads TGTGCCAGCAGTCCTCAGGGGTATAATTCACCCCTCCACTTT. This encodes CASSPQGYNSPLHF.